The next 25 T cell receptor beta chains were all read from a single sample in a study of blood T cell repertoires in COVID-19. Profiled with immunoSEQ multiplex PCR; TCRdb holds only in-frame clones, not every one. Seen here are about 300,000 clones, approximately 88% observed once, and the top ten hold more than 1.2%. The sequencing input was peripheral blood. The receptors were sampled from a human donor with COVID-19, enrolled during active disease. The donor label of this sample is uncertain.

The chain has TRBV9 and TRBJ2-7; D perhaps matches TRBD1 (5 bases). CDR1 is SGDLS and CDR2 is YYNGEE in the germline V gene. V was shortened by 2 bases and J by 9 bases, with 9 bases between the two germline ends. CDR3 length equals 11 residues. The CDR3 DNA reads TGTGCCAGCAGCGTTCAGGGAATGCAGTACTTC. It is translated as CASSVQGMQYF.

The chain recombines TRBV25-1 with TRBJ2-7; D is uncertain. Germline V CDR1 and CDR2: MGHDK, SYGVNS. The CDR3 contains 13 residues. Trimming left V 4 bases short and J 3 bases short, with 10 bases between. The CDR3 protein is CASSARRFYEQYF. Here the CDR3 DNA reads TGTGCCAGCAGTGCCCGGAGATTCTACGAGCAGTACTTC.

In its sample, this clone was seen once. This chain uses TRBV5-1 with TRBJ2-7; 13 bases are shared with TRBD2. The CDR3 contains 16 residues. V dropped 2 bases and J dropped 6; count of bases not matched to a gene: 8. Germline lookup yields CDR1 SGHRS and CDR2 YFSETQ. The CDR3: CASSFSGTSGGAEQYF. In DNA, the CDR3 is TGCGCCAGCAGCTTTTCGGGAACTAGCGGGGGGGCCGAGCAGTACTTC.

The chain uses TRBV30 and TRBJ1-1, with TRBD1 identical over 7 bases. The trim removed 4 bases at V and 3 bases at J, leaving 8 bases unmatched. The V gene's germline CDR1 is GTSNPN and CDR2 SVGIG (reference sequence). The CDR3 spans 14 residues. CDR3 region: CAWNPGQWDTEAFF. CDR3 coding DNA: TGTGCCTGGAATCCGGGACAGTGGGACACTGAAGCTTTCTTT.

This chain links TRBV28 with TRBJ1-1, with a possible D match to TRBD1 (6 bases). This CDR3 region has 15 residues. The V end was cut by 5 bases, the J end by 3 bases, with 16 bases between. Germline CDR1 is MDHEN and CDR2 is SYDVKM. DNA for the CDR3: TGTGCCAGCAGTAGAGGGGAACAGGGACACACTGAAGCTTTCTTT. Protein product: CASSRGEQGHTEAFF. Full variable domain (outside the CDR3, taken from reference TRBV28 and TRBJ1-1): DVKVTQSSRYLVKRTGEKVFLECVQDMDHENMFWYRQDPGLGLRLIYFSYDVKMKEKGDIPEGYSVSREKKERFSLILESASTNQTSMYLCASSRGEQGHTEAFFGQGTRLTVV.

This chain joins TRBV6-6 and TRBJ1-6; 7 bases are shared with TRBD1. After removal of 5 bases from V and 4 bases from J, the junction contained 11 bases not matched to a gene. The CDR3 length is 17 residues. Germline V CDR1 and CDR2: MNHNY, SVGAGI (reference sequence). The CDR3 DNA reads as TGTGCCAGCAGTCGCCAGGCCGGGACAGCGTATAATTCACCCCTCCACTTT. Encoded protein: CASSRQAGTAYNSPLHF.

The chain carries TRBV10-3 and TRBJ1-6; 10 bases map to TRBD1. With 2 bases clipped from V and 9 bases from J, the junction kept 7 bases outside the gene matches. CDR1 and CDR2 from the germline V gene are ENHRY and SYGVKD. The CDR3 consists of 16 residues. The CDR3 bases are TGTGCCATCAGTGAGCCATTGACAGGGGGCTCTTCACCCCTCCACTTT. It is translated as CAISEPLTGGSSPLHF.

The CDR3 sequence: CASSAGTGVFYGYTF. The CDR3 DNA reads TGTGCCAGCAGCGCCGGGACAGGGGTATTCTATGGCTACACCTTC. The chain couples TRBV9 to TRBJ1-2, with 10 bases matching TRBD1. The CDR3 has 15 residues. J was trimmed by 4 bases and V by 3 bases; bases with no gene match: 6. CDR1 SGDLS and CDR2 YYNGEE come from the germline V gene.

This chain connects TRBV9 to TRBJ1-3; D gene ambiguous. The CDR3 spans 16 residues. Per germline, CDR1 SGDLS and CDR2 YYNGEE. V was shortened by 0 bases and J by 0 bases, with 10 bases between the two germline ends. Written as DNA, the CDR3 is TGTGCCAGCAGCGTAGCCCCCCCCAGCTCTGGAAACACCATATATTTT. Encoded protein: CASSVAPPSSGNTIYF.

The chain has TRBV7-2 and TRBJ2-6; D is perhaps TRBD2 (5 bases). The germline V gene has CDR1 SGHTA and CDR2 FQGNSA. This CDR3 is built from 18 residues. The germline V and J ends were trimmed by 3 bases and 4 bases, with 19 bases remaining between them. The CDR3 region has the DNA TGTGCCAGCAGCTTCTATAGCACTTCACTAGGCGGGGCCAACGTCCTGACTTTC. Its translation is CASSFYSTSLGGANVLTF.

The chain combines TRBV7-9 with TRBJ2-1, with D tentatively TRBD1 (6 bases). The CDR3 is 16 amino acids. V lost 5 bases and J lost 4, with 18 bases in between. Per germline, CDR1 SEHNR and CDR2 FQNEAQ (reference sequence). The CDR3 nucleotides are TGTGCCAGCAGCCAAGGGACATTAAAGACATACAATGAGCAGTTCTTC. It encodes CASSQGTLKTYNEQFF.

This clone was recorded only once. The rearrangement joins TRBV7-9 to TRBJ2-7; the D gene is possibly TRBD1 (6 bases). CDR1 is SEHNR, CDR2 FQNEAQ, per germline (reference sequence). Between the trimmed V and J ends, which lost 5 bases and 0 bases, there was a span of 11 bases. The CDR3 contains 14 residues. This CDR3 is CASSPMDSSYEQYF. The CDR3 nucleotides read TGTGCCAGCAGCCCCATGGACAGCTCCTACGAGCAGTACTTC.

This chain uses TRBV5-6 with TRBJ2-3, with 10 bases lining up with TRBD2. Germline CDR1 reads SGHDT; CDR2 reads YYEEEE. CDR3 length: 17 amino acids. V was pared by 0 bases and J by 1 base, with 5 bases of the junction left unmatched. The CDR3 reads CASSLVSSGGGTDTQYF. The DNA of the CDR3 is TGTGCCAGCAGCTTGGTTAGCAGCGGGGGGGGCACAGATACGCAGTATTTT. Full variable domain (outside the CDR3, taken from reference TRBV5-6 and TRBJ2-3): DAGVTQSPTHLIKTRGQQVTLRCSPKSGHDTVSWYQQALGQGPQFIFQYYEEEERQRGNFPDRFSGHQFPNYSSELNVNALLLGDSALYLCASSLVSSGGGTDTQYFGPGTRLTVL.

A few counts support this clone. The gene calls are TRBV5-1 and TRBJ1-1; 8 bases fit TRBD1. The germline gives CDR1 SGHRS, CDR2 YFSETQ. CDR3 length equals 16 residues. The V gene end was trimmed by 0 bases and the J gene end by 0 bases; junction bases not matched to a gene: 4. As DNA, the CDR3 is TGCGCCAGCAGCTTGGGCGGCAGGGGGCTGAACACTGAAGCTTTCTTT. Translating gives CASSLGGRGLNTEAFF.

A note on this clone: This CDR3 is also generated by other DNA sequences in the sample. The gene calls are TRBV12-3 or TRBV12-4 and TRBJ1-5; TRBD1 agrees at 8 bases. The CDR3 totals 13 residues. V gave up 6 bases and J gave up 2 bases; unmatched junction bases: 0. CDR3 amino acids: CASRTGGNQPQHF. The CDR3 bases are TGTGCCAGCAGGACAGGGGGCAATCAGCCCCAGCATTTT.

The chain combines TRBV3-1 (or the pseudogene TRBV3-2) with TRBJ2-1; D perhaps matches TRBD2 (5 bases). Germline V gene data show CDR1 as LGHDT and CDR2 as YNNKEL (reference sequence). This CDR3 is built from 12 residues. With 4 bases removed from V and 4 bases from J, the gap between germline ends came to 5 bases. DNA for the CDR3: TGTGCCAGCAGCCGAGGGTACAATGAGCAGTTCTTC. Translating it yields CASSRGYNEQFF.

This chain uses TRBV5-4 with TRBJ1-2; 7 nucleotides align to TRBD1. CDR1 SGHNT and CDR2 YYREEE come from the germline V gene (reference sequence). V was pared by 2 bases and J by 1 base, with 2 bases of the junction left unmatched. The CDR3 sequence is 14 residues long. This CDR3 is CASSLRQGNYGYTF. In DNA form, the CDR3 reads TGTGCCAGCAGCTTAAGACAGGGTAACTATGGCTACACCTTC.

J is TRBJ1-2 and V is TRBV28; 11 nucleotides match TRBD1. There are 13 residues in the CDR3. The V and J ends lost 6 bases and 8 bases, in that order; junction bases with no gene match: 5. Germline lookup yields CDR1 MDHEN and CDR2 SYDVKM. DNA for the CDR3: TGTGCCAGCAGCCGGACAGGGGGCTTAGGCTACACCTTC. Translating it yields CASSRTGGLGYTF.

A single count supports this clone. The sample carries other DNA sequences with the same CDR3. The genes are TRBV10-3 and TRBJ1-2, with D tentatively TRBD1 (5 bases). Germline CDR1 reads ENHRY; CDR2 reads SYGVKD. V was clipped by 10 bases and J by 3 bases, with 12 bases between them. This CDR3 comprises 12 residues. The chain's CDR3 is CATREGDYGYTF. DNA of the CDR3: TGTGCCACCAGGGAAGGGGACTATGGCTACACCTTC.

V is TRBV7-2 and J is TRBJ2-2; TRBD2 might be the D (7 bases). With 5 bases removed from V and 4 bases from J, the gap between germline ends came to 11 bases. CDR1 and CDR2 (germline): SGHTA, FQGNSA. The CDR3 spans 14 residues. This CDR3 is CASSLGGGTGELFF. CDR3 DNA sequence: TGTGCCAGCAGCCTAGGGGGGGGCACCGGGGAGCTGTTTTTT.

The chain carries TRBV28 and TRBJ2-2; D gene ambiguous. This CDR3 spans 18 amino acids. Trimming shortened V by 2 bases and J by 0 bases, and 16 bases separated the two germline ends. In germline, CDR1 is MDHEN, CDR2 SYDVKM. CDR3 residues: CASSLILGYSTNTGELFF. DNA for the CDR3: TGTGCCAGCAGTTTAATTCTGGGCTACAGCACGAACACCGGGGAGCTGTTTTTT.

This chain joins TRBV7-6 and TRBJ1-1; a weak D match, TRBD1 (5 bases). V lost 6 bases to trimming and J lost 3 bases, with 17 bases between them. This CDR3 is built from 15 residues. CDR1 and CDR2 from the germline V gene are SGHVS and FNYEAQ. The CDR3 DNA reads TGTGCCAGCAGTCTGCAGCGTCGGGGGGACACTGAAGCTTTCTTT. Translation gives CASSLQRRGDTEAFF.

The gene calls are TRBV5-8 and TRBJ2-1, with D tentatively TRBD2 (6 bases). This CDR3 has 16 residues. V was pared by 3 bases and J by 0 bases, with 13 bases between. Germline lookup yields CDR1 SGHTS and CDR2 YDEGEE. CDR3 residues: CASSYDRRGSYNEQFF. CDR3 sequence (DNA): TGTGCCAGCAGCTACGACCGGCGGGGCTCCTACAATGAGCAGTTCTTC.

This chain links TRBV11-2 with TRBJ2-1, with TRBD2 matching over 12 bases. CDR1 and CDR2 (germline): SGHAT, FQNNGV. CDR3 length: 17 residues. V lost 6 bases and J lost 5; bases outside the gene matches: 11. The CDR3, as DNA: TGTGCCAGCAGGCAGACTAGCGGGGGACTAATAAACAATGAGCAGTTCTTC. Its translation is CASRQTSGGLINNEQFF.

V gene TRBV23-1 combines with J gene TRBJ2-5, with D unresolved. TRBV23-1 is classed as an ORF, of uncertain function. Trimming shortened V by 0 bases and J by 10 bases, and 6 bases separated the two germline ends. The CDR3 has 11 amino acids. CDR3 nucleotides: TGCGCCAGCAGTCAATCCGGTCTCCAGTACTTC. This encodes CASSQSGLQYF.